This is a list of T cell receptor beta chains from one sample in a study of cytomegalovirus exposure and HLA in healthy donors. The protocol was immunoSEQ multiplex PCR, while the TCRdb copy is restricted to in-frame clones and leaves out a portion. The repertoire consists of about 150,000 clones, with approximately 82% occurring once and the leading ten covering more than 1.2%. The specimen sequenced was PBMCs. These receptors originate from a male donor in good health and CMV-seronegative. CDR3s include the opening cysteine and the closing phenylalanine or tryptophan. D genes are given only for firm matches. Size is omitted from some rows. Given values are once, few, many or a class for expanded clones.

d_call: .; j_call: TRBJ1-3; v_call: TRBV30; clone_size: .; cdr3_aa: CAWSRTTGNTIYF; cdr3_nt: TGTGCCTGGAGTCGGACAACTGGAAACACCATATATTTT
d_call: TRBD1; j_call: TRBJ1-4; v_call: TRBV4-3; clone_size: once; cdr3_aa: CASSQDPGGGEKLFF; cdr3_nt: TGCGCCAGCAGCCAAGATCCAGGGGGTGGTGAAAAACTGTTTTTT
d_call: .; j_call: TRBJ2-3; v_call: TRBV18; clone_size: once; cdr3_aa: CASSPPGHSTDTQYF; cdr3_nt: TGTGCCAGCTCACCACCGGGACATAGCACAGATACGCAGTATTTT
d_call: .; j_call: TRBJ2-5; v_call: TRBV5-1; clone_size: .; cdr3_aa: CARKNRGGETQYF; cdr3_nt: TGCGCCAGAAAGAACAGGGGGGGAGAGACCCAGTACTTC
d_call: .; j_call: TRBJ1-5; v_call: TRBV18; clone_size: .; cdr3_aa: CASSPGEDQPQHF; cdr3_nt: TGTGCCAGCTCCCCGGGGGAGGATCAGCCCCAGCATTTT
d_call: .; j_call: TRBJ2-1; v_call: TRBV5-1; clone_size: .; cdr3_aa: CASSLAGREEFF; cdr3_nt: TGCGCCAGCAGCTTGGCCGGCAGGGAGGAGTTCTTC
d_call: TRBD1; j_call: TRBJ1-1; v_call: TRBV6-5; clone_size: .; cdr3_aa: CASRGTGDRTEAFF; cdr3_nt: TGTGCCAGCAGGGGAACAGGGGATCGCACTGAAGCTTTCTTT
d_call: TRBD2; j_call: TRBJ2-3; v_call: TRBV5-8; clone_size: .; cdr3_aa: CASSFKRGGQDTQYF; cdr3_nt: TGTGCCAGCAGCTTTAAGCGGGGGGGGCAAGATACGCAGTATTTT
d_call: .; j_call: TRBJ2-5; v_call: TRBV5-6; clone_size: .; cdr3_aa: CAYSFTAQETQYF; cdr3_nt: TGTGCCTACAGCTTTACAGCCCAAGAGACCCAGTACTTC
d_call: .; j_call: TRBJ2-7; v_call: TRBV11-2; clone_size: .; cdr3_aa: CASGLIAESSYEQYF; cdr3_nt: TGTGCCAGCGGACTGATAGCGGAAAGCTCCTACGAGCAGTACTTC
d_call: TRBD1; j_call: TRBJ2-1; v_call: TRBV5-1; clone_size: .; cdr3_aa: CASQRTGDSYNEQFF; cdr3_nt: TGCGCCAGCCAAAGAACAGGGGACTCCTACAATGAGCAGTTCTTC
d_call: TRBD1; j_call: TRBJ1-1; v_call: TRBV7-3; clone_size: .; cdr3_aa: CASRGTGETEAFF; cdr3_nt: TGTGCCAGCAGAGGGACAGGGGAGACTGAAGCTTTCTTT
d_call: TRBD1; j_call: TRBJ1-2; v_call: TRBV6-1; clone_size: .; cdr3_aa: CASSVNRGRGYGYTF; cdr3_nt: TGTGCCAGCAGTGTAAACAGGGGACGGGGCTATGGCTACACCTTC
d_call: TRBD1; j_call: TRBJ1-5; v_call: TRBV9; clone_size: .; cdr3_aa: CASSVSGQRNQPQHF; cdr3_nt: TGTGCCAGCAGCGTATCGGGACAGCGAAATCAGCCCCAGCATTTT
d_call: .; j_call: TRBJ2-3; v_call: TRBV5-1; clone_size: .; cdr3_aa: CASSPRVGGTDTQYF; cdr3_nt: TGCGCCAGCAGCCCCCGGGTGGGAGGCACAGATACGCAGTATTTT
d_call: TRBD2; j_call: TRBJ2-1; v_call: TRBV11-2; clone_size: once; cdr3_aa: CASTRGAGGRTYEQFF; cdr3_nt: TGTGCCAGCACCCGTGGGGCGGGAGGGCGTACGTATGAGCAGTTCTTC
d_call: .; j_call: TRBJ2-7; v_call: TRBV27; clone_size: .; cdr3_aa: CASSIRVRYEQYF; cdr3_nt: TGTGCCAGCAGTATCAGGGTGCGGTACGAGCAGTACTTC
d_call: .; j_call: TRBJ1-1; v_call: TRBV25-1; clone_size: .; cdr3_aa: CASSAPGFGAFF; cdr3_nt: TGTGCCAGCAGTGCGCCGGGATTCGGAGCTTTCTTT
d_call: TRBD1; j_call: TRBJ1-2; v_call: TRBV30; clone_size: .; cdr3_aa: CAARDRGIRGYTF; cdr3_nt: TGTGCCGCTCGGGACAGGGGGATTCGGGGCTACACCTTC
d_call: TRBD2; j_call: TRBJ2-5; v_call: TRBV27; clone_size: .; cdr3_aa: CATSGLAGGRGETQYF; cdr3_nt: TGTGCCACCTCAGGACTAGCGGGGGGCCGGGGGGAGACCCAGTACTTC
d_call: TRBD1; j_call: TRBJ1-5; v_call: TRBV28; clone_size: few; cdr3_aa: CASSSSDRVDQPQHF; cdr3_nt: TGTGCCAGCAGTTCCTCAGACAGGGTTGATCAGCCCCAGCATTTT
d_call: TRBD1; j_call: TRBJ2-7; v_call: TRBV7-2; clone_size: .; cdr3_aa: CASGFPDRGLSYEQYF; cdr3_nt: TGTGCCAGCGGGTTCCCGGACAGGGGGCTTTCCTACGAGCAGTACTTC
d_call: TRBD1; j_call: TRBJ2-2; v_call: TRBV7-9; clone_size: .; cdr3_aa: CASSLAGTGGTGELFF; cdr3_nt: TGTGCCAGCAGCTTAGCCGGGACAGGGGGGACCGGGGAGCTGTTTTTT
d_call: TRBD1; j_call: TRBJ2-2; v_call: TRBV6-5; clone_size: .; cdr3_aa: CASSPGQDTGELFF; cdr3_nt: TGTGCCAGCAGTCCGGGACAGGACACCGGGGAGCTGTTTTTT
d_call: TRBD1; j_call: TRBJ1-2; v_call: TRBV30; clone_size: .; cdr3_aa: CAWSNRGHGYTF; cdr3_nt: TGTGCCTGGAGTAACAGGGGACATGGCTACACCTTC
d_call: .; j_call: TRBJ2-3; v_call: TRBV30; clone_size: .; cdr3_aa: CACIGGGGTDTQYF; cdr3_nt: TGTGCCTGCATAGGAGGTGGCGGCACAGATACGCAGTATTTT
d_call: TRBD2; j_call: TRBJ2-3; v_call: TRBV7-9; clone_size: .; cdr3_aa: CASSLTERGGWDTQYF; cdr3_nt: TGTGCCAGCAGCTTAACAGAGCGGGGGGGATGGGATACGCAGTATTTT
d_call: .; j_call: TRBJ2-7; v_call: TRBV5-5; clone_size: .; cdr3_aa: CASSFQSGEQYF; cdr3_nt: TGTGCCAGCAGCTTCCAGTCGGGGGAGCAGTACTTC
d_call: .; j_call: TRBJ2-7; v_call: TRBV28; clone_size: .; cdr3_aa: CASRSSGYEQYF; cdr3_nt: TGTGCCAGCAGATCCTCAGGTTACGAGCAGTACTTC
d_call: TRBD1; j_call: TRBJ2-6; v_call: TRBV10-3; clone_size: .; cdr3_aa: CAIRAGQGAVGANVLTF; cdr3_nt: TGTGCCATCAGAGCGGGACAGGGGGCTGTTGGGGCCAACGTCCTGACTTTC
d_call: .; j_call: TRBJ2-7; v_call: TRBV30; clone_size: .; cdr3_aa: CAWRTGSAYEQYF; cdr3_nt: TGTGCCTGGAGGACCGGGAGCGCCTACGAGCAGTACTTC
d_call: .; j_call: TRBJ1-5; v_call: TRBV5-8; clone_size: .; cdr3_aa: CASSLVGDQPQHF; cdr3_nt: TGTGCCAGCAGCTTGGTCGGGGATCAGCCCCAGCATTTT
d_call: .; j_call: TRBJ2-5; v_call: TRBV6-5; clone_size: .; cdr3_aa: CASSYVGKETQYF; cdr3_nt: TGTGCCAGCAGTTACGTCGGGAAAGAGACCCAGTACTTC
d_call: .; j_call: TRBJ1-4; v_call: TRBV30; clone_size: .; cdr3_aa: CAWTPGANEKLFF; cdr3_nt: TGTGCCTGGACACCGGGAGCTAATGAAAAACTGTTTTTT
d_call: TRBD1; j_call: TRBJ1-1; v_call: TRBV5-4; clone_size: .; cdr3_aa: CASSLGGQGAEAFF; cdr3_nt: TGTGCCAGCAGCCTGGGTGGACAGGGAGCTGAAGCTTTCTTT
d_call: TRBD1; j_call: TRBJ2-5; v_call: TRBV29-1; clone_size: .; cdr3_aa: CSAGQGQETQYF; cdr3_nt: TGCAGCGCTGGACAGGGACAAGAGACCCAGTACTTC
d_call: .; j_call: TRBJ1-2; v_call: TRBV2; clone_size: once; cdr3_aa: CASSAQNWGQAGGYTF; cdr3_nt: TGTGCCAGCAGCGCGCAAAACTGGGGGCAGGCCGGTGGCTACACCTTC
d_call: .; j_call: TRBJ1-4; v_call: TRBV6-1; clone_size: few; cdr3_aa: CASSIQGPNEKLFF; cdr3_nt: TGTGCCAGCAGTATACAGGGTCCTAATGAAAAACTGTTTTTT
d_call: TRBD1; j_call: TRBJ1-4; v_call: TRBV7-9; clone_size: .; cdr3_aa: CASSPNGQAGEKLFF; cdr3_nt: TGTGCCAGCAGCCCTAATGGACAGGCGGGGGAAAAACTGTTTTTT
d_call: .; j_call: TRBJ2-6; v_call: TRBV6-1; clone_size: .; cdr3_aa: CASSEHSAGANVLTF; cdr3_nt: TGTGCCAGCAGTGAACATAGCGCCGGGGCCAACGTCCTGACTTTC
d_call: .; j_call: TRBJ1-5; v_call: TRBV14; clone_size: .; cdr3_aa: CASSQAGVDQPQHF; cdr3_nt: TGTGCCAGCAGCCAAGCAGGGGTGGATCAGCCCCAGCATTTT
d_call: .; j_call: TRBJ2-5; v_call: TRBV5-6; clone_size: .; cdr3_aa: CASSVRDLQETQYF; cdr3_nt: TGTGCCAGCAGCGTCAGGGATCTACAAGAGACCCAGTACTTC
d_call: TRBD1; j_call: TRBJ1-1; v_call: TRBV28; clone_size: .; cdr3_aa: CASLGQGKSEAFF; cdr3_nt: TGTGCCAGTCTGGGACAGGGTAAGTCTGAAGCTTTCTTT
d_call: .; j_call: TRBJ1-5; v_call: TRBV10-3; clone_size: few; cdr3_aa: CAISATDSNQPQHF; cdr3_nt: TGTGCCATCAGTGCGACAGATAGCAATCAGCCCCAGCATTTT
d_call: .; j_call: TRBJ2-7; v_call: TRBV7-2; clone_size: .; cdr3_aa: CASSPSPYEQYF; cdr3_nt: TGTGCCAGCAGTCCTTCCCCCTACGAGCAGTACTTC
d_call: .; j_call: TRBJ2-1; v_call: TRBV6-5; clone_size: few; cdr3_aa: CASSYSSGGDEQFF; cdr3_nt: TGTGCCAGCAGTTACAGTAGCGGAGGCGATGAGCAGTTCTTC
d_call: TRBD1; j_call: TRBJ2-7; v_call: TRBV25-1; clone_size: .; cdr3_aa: CASSTGAYEQYF; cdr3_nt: TGTGCCAGCAGTACAGGGGCCTACGAGCAGTACTTC
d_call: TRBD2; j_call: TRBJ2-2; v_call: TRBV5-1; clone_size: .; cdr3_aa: CASSLSLAGSTNTGELFF; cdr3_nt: TGCGCCAGCAGCTTGAGTCTAGCGGGATCGACGAACACCGGGGAGCTGTTTTTT
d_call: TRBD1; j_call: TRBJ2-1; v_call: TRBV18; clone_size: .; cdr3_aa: CASSKQGPLLDEQFF; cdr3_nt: TGTGCCAGCTCAAAACAGGGGCCTCTCCTCGATGAGCAGTTCTTC
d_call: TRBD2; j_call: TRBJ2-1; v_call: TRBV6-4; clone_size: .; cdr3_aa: CASKLTSGDNHEQFF; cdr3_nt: TGTGCCAGCAAACTGACTAGCGGAGATAACCATGAGCAGTTCTTC
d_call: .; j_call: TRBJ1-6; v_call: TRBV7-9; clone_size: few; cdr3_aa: CASSLPGKGSPLHF; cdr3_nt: TGTGCCAGCAGCTTACCAGGGAAAGGTTCACCCCTCCACTTT
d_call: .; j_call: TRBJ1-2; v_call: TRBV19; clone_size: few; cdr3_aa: CASSIIRGSYGYTF; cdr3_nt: TGTGCCAGTAGTATAATTCGGGGTTCCTATGGCTACACCTTC
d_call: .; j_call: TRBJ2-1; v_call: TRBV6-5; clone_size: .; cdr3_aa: CASSYSYTDNEQFF; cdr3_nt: TGTGCCAGCAGTTACTCTTACACCGACAATGAGCAGTTCTTC